A single sample gave rise to the 14 T cell receptor beta chains below, sequenced in a study of T cells after yellow fever vaccination. One entry per CDR3 protein results from TCRdb running MiXCR on the 5' RACE reads. The sample contains under 550,000 distinct CDR3 sequences, 21% of which appear only once. Specimen: PBMCs, collected less than 25 days after the first yellow fever vaccination. The receptor set was obtained from a man between 18 and 29 years old who received the YFV17D yellow fever vaccine.

The table lists this clonotype with a few counts. The chain carries TRBV5-1 and TRBJ2-5; 7 nucleotides match TRBD2. CDR3 size: 15 residues. Germline loops: CDR1 SGHRS, CDR2 YFSETQ. Losses at the gene ends were 1 base for V and 2 bases for J; bases not matched to a gene: 5. The CDR3 loop is CASSLFRTSQETQYF. As DNA, the CDR3 is TGCGCCAGCAGCTTGTTCAGGACTAGTCAAGAGACCCAGTACTTC. Supplemented by reference TRBV5-1 and TRBJ2-5, the full variable domain reads KAGVTQTPRYLIKTRGQQVTLSCSPISGHRSVSWYQQTPGQGLQFLFEYFSETQRNKGNFPGRFSGRQFSNSRSEMNVSTLELGDSALYLCASSLFRTSQETQYFGPGTRLLVL.

Turning to this clonotype: The junction shows a germline mismatch at one end, possibly a read error. V gene TRBV25-1 combines with J gene TRBJ1-5; D unresolved. This CDR3 region has 16 residues. CDR1 MGHDK and CDR2 SYGVNS come from the germline V gene. As DNA, the CDR3 is TGTTCCAGCAGTGAAGGAACAGAGGGTGGCAATCAGCCCCAGCATTTT. Protein: CSSSEGTEGGNQPQHF.

This clonotype was observed a handful of times. The chain has TRBV7-2 and TRBJ1-5, with D possibly being TRBD1 (5 bases). CDR3 length equals 15 residues. The ends were cut back, 5 bases at V and 7 bases at J, with 18 bases in the middle. In germline, CDR1 is SGHTA, CDR2 FQGNSA. CDR3 coding DNA: TGTGCCAGCAGCCCCGCCGCAGGGAACGGCCAGCCCCAGCATTTT. Translated: CASSPAAGNGQPQHF.

The V gene is TRBV7-6, the J gene TRBJ2-6; D unresolved. Deletions cut 5 bases from V and 0 bases from J, with 8 bases between. The CDR3 length is 15 residues. Germline V gives CDR1 SGHVS, CDR2 FNYEAQ. For the CDR3, the DNA is TGTGCCAGCAGCCCCGTAAGCTCTGGGGCCAACGTCCTGACTTTC. This translates into CASSPVSSGANVLTF.

The rearrangement joins TRBV19 to TRBJ1-1; TRBD1 matches at 7 bases. The germline V gene encodes CDR1 LNHDA and CDR2 SQIVND (reference sequence). V lost 9 bases to trimming and J lost 4 bases; unmatched junction nucleotides: 8. This CDR3 spans 13 amino acids. CDR3 DNA sequence: TGTGCCAGCAAGGCAGGGGGAAGCACTGAAGCTTTCTTT. Translated: CASKAGGSTEAFF.

This clonotype was detected a few times. The gene calls are TRBV7-8 and TRBJ1-6, with TRBD1 matching over 9 bases. The CDR3 is 16 residues long. Germline trimming cut 5 bases from V and 2 bases from J; bases unmatched to any gene: 4. CDR1 SGHVS and CDR2 FQNEAQ come from the germline V gene. For the CDR3, the DNA is TGTGCCAGCAGCATGGGACAGGGAACCTATAATTCACCCCTCCACTTT. Protein sequence: CASSMGQGTYNSPLHF.

The genes are TRBV6-5 and TRBJ1-6; maybe TRBD1 (5 bases). Germline V gives CDR1 MNHEY, CDR2 SVGAGI. Trimming stripped 1 base from V and 5 bases from J, with 12 bases between. The length of the CDR3 is 16 residues. The CDR3 here is CASSYFRGSDNSPLHF. The CDR3 bases are TGTGCCAGCAGTTACTTTCGGGGGTCGGATAATTCACCCCTCCACTTT.

The V gene is TRBV20-1, the J gene TRBJ1-3; D is undetermined. The CDR3 sequence is 15 residues long. Germline CDR1 and CDR2: DFQATT and SNEGSKA (reference sequence). V was shortened by 6 bases and J by 0 bases, with 15 bases between the two germline ends. In DNA, the CDR3 is TGCAGTGCCCCCGTGTCCGGCTCCTCTGGAAACACCATATATTTT. Translating gives CSAPVSGSSGNTIYF.

V usage is TRBV29-1 and J usage is TRBJ2-1; D may correspond to TRBD1 or TRBD2 (5 bases each). V dropped 8 bases and J dropped 2 bases, with 13 bases sitting between them. The CDR3 spans 13 residues. The germline V gene encodes CDR1 SQVTM and CDR2 ANQGSEA. The CDR3 protein is CSTWDGTYNEQFF. CDR3 DNA sequence: TGCAGCACCTGGGACGGAACCTACAATGAGCAGTTCTTC.

The chain has TRBV10-3 and TRBJ2-2; 8 bases align to TRBD1. The germline V gene has CDR1 ENHRY and CDR2 SYGVKD. The CDR3 totals 15 residues. With V trimmed by 7 bases and J by 7 bases, 11 bases remained unmatched. The CDR3: CAINAGGPRVGELFF. The CDR3 DNA is TGTGCCATCAACGCAGGGGGCCCCAGAGTCGGGGAGCTGTTTTTT.

The chain is built from TRBV15 and TRBJ1-5; 8 bases map to TRBD1. Germline V gene data show CDR1 as LNHNV and CDR2 as YYDKDF (reference sequence). The CDR3 sequence is 15 residues long. V was pared by 3 bases and J by 1 base, with 2 bases of the junction left unmatched. The CDR3 loop is CATSSQGASNQPQHF. The CDR3 DNA reads TGTGCCACCAGCAGCCAGGGGGCAAGCAATCAGCCCCAGCATTTT.

The V and J genes are TRBV20-1 and TRBJ2-5; 9 bases fit TRBD1. The CDR3 is 14 residues long. V lost 0 bases to trimming and J lost 4 bases; unmatched junction nucleotides: 3. Germline assignment: CDR1 DFQATT and CDR2 SNEGSKA (reference sequence). Here the CDR3 reads CSARDGTGRETQYF. In nucleotides, the CDR3 is TGCAGTGCTAGAGATGGGACAGGGAGAGAGACCCAGTACTTC.

The chain employs TRBV9 and TRBJ2-7; 10 bases fit TRBD2. The J segment lost 2 bases and the V segment lost 3 bases, leaving 11 bases of the junction unmatched. This CDR3 contains 17 residues. Germline CDR1 SGDLS, CDR2 YYNGEE. CDR3 nucleotide sequence: TGTGCCAGCAGCGACCCCCTCCGAAGCGGGGGGGCCTACGAGCAGTACGTC. Protein sequence: CASSDPLRSGGAYEQYV.

This clonotype was counted only a few times. The chain couples TRBV7-9 to TRBJ2-1; the D gene is possibly TRBD2 (6 bases). The CDR3 extends over 15 amino acids. Looked up from germline, CDR1 is SEHNR and CDR2 is FQNEAQ (reference sequence). V was trimmed by 2 bases and J by 5 bases, leaving 13 bases between them. CDR3 sequence (DNA): TGTGCCAGCAGCTTATCAGGAGGGCTAAACAATGAGCAGTTCTTC. Translation gives CASSLSGGLNNEQFF.